This T cell receptor (beta chain) was sequenced during a study of blood T cell repertoires in COVID-19. On the study more broadly: From T cells, B-cell-depleted T cells, or PBMCs came the material, which was cDNA or gDNA.

TCRdb keeps only in-frame clones here, not all; method: immunoSEQ multiplex PCR. The data show some 120,000 clones, with roughly 86% seen just once and approximately 20% held by the top ten. The ends were cut back, 2 bases at V and 5 bases at J, with 10 bases in the middle. CDR1 MGHDK and CDR2 SYGVNS come from the germline V gene. CDR3 size: 14 residues. The material sequenced was peripheral blood. The chain links TRBV25-1 to TRBJ1-3; unclear D gene. The TCR originated in a woman between 45 and 65 years old who had recovered from COVID-19. The CDR3 DNA reads TGTGCCAGCAGTGAACTAACCAACCGAAACACCATATATTTT. Protein: CASSELTNRNTIYF.